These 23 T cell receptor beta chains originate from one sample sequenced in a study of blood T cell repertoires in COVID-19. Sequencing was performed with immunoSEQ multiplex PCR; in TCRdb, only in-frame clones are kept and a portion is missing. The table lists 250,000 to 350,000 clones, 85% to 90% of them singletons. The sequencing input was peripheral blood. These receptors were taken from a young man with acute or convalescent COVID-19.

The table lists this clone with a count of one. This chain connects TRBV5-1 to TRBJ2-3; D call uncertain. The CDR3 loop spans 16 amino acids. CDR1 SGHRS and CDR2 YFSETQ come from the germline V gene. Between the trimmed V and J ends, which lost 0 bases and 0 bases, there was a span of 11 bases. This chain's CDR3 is CASSLGANPSTDTQYF. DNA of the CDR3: TGCGCCAGCAGCTTGGGGGCCAACCCCAGCACAGATACGCAGTATTTT.

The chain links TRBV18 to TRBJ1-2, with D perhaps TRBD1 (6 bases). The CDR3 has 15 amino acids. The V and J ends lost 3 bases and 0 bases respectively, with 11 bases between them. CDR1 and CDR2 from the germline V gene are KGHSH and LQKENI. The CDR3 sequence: CASSPRTDTNYGYTF. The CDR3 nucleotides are TGTGCCAGCTCACCTCGGACAGACACTAACTATGGCTACACCTTC.

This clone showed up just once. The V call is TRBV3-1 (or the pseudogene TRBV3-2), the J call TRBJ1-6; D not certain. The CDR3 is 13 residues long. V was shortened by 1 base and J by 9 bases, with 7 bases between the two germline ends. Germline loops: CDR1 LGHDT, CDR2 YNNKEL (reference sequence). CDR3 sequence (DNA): TGTGCCAGCAGCCAAGCGGGGAGTTCACCCCTCCACTTT. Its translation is CASSQAGSSPLHF.

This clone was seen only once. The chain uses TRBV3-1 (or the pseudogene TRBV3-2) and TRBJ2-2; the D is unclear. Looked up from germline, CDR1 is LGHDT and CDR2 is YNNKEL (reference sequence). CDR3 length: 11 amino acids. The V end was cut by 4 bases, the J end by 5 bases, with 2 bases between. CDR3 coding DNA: TGTGCCAGCAGCCTAACCGGGGAGCTGTTTTTT. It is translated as CASSLTGELFF.

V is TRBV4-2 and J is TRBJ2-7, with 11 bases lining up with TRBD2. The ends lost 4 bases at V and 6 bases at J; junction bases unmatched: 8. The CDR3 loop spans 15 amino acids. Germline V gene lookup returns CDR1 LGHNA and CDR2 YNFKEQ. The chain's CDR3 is CASSPLAGGILEQYF. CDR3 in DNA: TGTGCCAGCAGCCCTCTAGCGGGAGGAATCCTCGAGCAGTACTTC.

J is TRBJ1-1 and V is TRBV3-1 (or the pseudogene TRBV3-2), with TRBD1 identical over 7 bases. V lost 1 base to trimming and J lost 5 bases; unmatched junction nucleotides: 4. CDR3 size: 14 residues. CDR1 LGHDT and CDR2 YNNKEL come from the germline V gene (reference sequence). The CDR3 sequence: CASSQGQGRTEAFF. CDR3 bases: TGTGCCAGCAGCCAAGGACAGGGTCGGACTGAAGCTTTCTTT.

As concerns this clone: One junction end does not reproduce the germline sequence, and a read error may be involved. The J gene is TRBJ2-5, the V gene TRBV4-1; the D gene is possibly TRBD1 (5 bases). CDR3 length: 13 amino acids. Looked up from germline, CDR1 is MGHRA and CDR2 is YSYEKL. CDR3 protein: CASSGAREDTQYF. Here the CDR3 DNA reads TGCGCCAGCAGCGGGGCTCGCGAAGACACCCAGTACTTC.

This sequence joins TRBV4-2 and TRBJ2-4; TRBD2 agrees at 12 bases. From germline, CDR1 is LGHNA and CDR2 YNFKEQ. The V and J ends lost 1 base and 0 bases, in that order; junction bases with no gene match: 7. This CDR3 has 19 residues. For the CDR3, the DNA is TGTGCCAGCAGCCAAGTACTAGCGGGGGGCTCTTTAGCCAAAAACATTCAGTACTTC. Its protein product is CASSQVLAGGSLAKNIQYF.

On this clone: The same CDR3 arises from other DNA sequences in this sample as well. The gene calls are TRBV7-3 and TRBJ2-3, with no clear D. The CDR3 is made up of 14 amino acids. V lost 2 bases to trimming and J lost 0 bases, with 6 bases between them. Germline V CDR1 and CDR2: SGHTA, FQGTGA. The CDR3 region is CASSLGTSTDTQYF. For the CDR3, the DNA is TGTGCCAGCAGCTTAGGTACTAGCACAGATACGCAGTATTTT. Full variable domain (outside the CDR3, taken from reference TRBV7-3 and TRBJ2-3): GAGVSQTPSNKVTEKGKYVELRCDPISGHTALYWYRQSLGQGPEFLIYFQGTGAADDSGLPNDRFFAVRPEGSVSTLKIQRTERGDSAVYLCASSLGTSTDTQYFGPGTRLTVL.

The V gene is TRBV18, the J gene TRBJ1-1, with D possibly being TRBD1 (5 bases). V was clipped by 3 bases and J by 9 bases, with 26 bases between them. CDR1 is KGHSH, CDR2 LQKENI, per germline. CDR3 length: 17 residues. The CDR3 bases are TGTGCCAGCTCACCGGGTAGGGAGGGGCCTAGAATATCCCAAGCTTTCTTT. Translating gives CASSPGREGPRISQAFF.

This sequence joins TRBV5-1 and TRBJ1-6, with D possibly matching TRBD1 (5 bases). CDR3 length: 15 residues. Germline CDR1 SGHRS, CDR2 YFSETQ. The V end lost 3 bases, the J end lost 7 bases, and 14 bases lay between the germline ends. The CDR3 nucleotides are TGCGCCAGCAGCTCATCCCAGGGTTACAATTCACCCCTCCACTTT. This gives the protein CASSSSQGYNSPLHF.

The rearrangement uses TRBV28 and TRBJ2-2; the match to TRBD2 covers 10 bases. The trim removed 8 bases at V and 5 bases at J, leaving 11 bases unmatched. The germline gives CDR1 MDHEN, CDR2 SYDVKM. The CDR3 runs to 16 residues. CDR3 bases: TGTGCCAGCCTCGTTGACGGACTAGCGGAGACCGGGGAGCTGTTTTTT. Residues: CASLVDGLAETGELFF.

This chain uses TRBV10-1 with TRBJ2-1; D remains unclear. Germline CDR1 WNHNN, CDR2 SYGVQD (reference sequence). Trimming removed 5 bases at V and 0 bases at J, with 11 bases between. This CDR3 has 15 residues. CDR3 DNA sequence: TGCGCCAGCAGTACCAGCGTTAGCTCCTACAATGAGCAGTTCTTC. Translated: CASSTSVSSYNEQFF.

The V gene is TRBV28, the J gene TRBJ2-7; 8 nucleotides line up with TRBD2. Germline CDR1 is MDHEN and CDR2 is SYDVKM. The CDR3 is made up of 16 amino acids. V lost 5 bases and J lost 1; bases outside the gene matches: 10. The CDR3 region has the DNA TGTGCCAGCAGTCCGAGAGGCGGGGGGCGATCCTACGAGCAGTACTTC. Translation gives CASSPRGGGRSYEQYF.

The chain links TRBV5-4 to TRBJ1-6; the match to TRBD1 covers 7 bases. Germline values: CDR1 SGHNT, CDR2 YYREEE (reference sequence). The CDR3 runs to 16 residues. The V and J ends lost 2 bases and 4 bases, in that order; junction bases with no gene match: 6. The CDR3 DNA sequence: TGTGCCAGCAGCTTCGGACAGGCCCTGTATAATTCACCCCTCCACTTT. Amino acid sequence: CASSFGQALYNSPLHF.

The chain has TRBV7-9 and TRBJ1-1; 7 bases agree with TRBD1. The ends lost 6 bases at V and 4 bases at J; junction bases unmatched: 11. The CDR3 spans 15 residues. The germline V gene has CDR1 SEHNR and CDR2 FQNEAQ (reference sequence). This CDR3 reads CASRKPGGWATEAFF. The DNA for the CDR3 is TGTGCCAGCAGGAAACCAGGGGGGTGGGCCACTGAAGCTTTCTTT.

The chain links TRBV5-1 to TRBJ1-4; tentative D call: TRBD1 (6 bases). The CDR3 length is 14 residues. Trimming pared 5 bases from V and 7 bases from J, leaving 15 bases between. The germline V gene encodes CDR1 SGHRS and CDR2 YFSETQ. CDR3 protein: CASRPGTGPEKLFF. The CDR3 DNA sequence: TGCGCCAGCAGACCGGGTACAGGGCCTGAAAAACTGTTTTTT.

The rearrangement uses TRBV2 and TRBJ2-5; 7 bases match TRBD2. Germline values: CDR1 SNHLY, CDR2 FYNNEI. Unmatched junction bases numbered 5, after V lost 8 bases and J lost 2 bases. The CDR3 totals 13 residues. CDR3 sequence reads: CASVSREQETQYF. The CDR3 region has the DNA TGTGCCAGCGTATCGCGGGAGCAAGAGACCCAGTACTTC.

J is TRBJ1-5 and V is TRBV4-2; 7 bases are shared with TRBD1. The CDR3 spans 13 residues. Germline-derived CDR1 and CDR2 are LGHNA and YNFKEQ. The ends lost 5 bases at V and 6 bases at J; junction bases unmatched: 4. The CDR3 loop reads CASSATGVQPQHF. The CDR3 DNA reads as TGTGCCAGCAGCGCAACAGGGGTTCAGCCCCAGCATTTT.

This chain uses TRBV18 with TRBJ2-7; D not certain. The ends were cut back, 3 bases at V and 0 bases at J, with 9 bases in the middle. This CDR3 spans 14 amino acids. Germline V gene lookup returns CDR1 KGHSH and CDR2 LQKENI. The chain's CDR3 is CASSPQASSYEQYF. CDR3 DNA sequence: TGTGCCAGCTCACCGCAGGCGTCCTCCTACGAGCAGTACTTC.

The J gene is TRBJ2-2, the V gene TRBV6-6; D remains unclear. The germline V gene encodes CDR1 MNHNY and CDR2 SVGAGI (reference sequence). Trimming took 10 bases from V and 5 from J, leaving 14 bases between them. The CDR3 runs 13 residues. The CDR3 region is CATSLIITGELFF. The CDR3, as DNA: TGTGCCACCTCCCTAATTATAACCGGGGAGCTGTTTTTT.

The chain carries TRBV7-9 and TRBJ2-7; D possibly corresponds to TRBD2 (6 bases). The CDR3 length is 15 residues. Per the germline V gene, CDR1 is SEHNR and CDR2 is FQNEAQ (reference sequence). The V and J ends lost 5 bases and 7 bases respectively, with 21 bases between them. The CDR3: CASSPGGVGVGEQYF. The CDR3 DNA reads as TGTGCCAGCAGCCCCGGGGGAGTCGGGGTAGGGGAGCAGTACTTC.

CDR3 residues: CASSQHPGQGAIEAFF. The DNA for the CDR3 is TGTGCCAGCAGCCAACACCCGGGACAGGGGGCTATTGAAGCTTTCTTT. The V call is TRBV3-1 (or the pseudogene TRBV3-2), the J call TRBJ1-1; 12 bases line up with TRBD1. V gave up 2 bases and J gave up 7 bases; unmatched junction bases: 8. Germline loops: CDR1 LGHDT, CDR2 YNNKEL (reference sequence). This CDR3 comprises 16 residues.